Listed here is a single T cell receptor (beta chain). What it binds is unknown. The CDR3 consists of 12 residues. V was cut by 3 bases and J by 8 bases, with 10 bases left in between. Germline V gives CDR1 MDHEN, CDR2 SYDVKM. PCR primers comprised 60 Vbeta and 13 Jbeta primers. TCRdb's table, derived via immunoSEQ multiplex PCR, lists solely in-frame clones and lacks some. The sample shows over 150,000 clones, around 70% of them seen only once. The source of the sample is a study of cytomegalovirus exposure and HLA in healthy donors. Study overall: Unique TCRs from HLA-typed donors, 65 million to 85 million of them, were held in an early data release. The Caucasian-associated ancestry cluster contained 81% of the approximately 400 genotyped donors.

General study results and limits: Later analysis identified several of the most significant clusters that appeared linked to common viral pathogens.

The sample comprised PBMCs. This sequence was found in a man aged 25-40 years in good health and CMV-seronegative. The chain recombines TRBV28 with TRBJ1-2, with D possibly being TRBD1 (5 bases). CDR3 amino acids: CASSLGQGGYTF. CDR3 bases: TGTGCCAGCAGTTTGGGGCAAGGGGGCTACACCTTC.